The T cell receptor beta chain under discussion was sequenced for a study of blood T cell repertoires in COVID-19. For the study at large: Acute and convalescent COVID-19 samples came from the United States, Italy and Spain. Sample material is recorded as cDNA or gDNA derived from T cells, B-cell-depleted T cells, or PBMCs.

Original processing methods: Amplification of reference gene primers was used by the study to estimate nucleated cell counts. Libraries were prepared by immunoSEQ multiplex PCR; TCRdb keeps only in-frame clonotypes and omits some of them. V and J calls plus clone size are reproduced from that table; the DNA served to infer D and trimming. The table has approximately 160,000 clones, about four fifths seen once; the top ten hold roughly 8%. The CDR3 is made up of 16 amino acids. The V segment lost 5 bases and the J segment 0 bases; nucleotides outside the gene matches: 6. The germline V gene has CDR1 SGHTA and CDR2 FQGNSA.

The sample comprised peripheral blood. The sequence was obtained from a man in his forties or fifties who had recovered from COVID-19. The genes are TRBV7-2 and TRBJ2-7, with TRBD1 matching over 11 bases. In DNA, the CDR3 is TGTGCCAGCAGCCTTACCGGGACAGGGGGCTCCTACGAGCAGTACTTC. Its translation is CASSLTGTGGSYEQYF.